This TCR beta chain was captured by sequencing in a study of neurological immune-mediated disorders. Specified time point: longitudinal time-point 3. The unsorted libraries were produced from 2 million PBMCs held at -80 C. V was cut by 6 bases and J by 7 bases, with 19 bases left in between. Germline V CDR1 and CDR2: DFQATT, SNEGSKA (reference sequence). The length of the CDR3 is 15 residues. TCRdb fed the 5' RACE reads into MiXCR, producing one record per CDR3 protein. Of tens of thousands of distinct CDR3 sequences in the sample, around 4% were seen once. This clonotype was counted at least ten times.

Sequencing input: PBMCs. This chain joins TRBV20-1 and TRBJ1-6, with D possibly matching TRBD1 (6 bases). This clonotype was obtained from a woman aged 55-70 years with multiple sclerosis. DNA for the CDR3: TGCAGTGCGGGACACCCGGGACAACTAAATTCACCCCTCCACTTT. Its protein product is CSAGHPGQLNSPLHF.